Described below is a single T cell receptor beta chain sequence and its context. The record originates from a study of blood T cell repertoires in COVID-19. Study as a whole: PBMCs, B-cell-depleted T cells, or T cells provided the cDNA or gDNA that made up the material.

CDR3 length equals 11 residues. V lost 6 bases and J 4 bases, leaving 5 bases between the germline ends. Looked up from germline, CDR1 is WSHSY and CDR2 is SAAADI. Data came from immunoSEQ multiplex PCR; TCRdb stores just in-frame clones and leaves some out. The sample records approximately 230,000 clones, less than 90% being singletons. The TCR originated in a young man with active or convalescent COVID-19. The specimen was peripheral blood. The chain is built from TRBV10-2 and TRBJ2-3, with D unclear. The CDR3 is CASSQSDTQYF. The CDR3 DNA is TGCGCCAGCAGCCAATCAGATACGCAGTATTTT.